The 20 T cell receptor beta chains given below trace back to one sample, sequenced in a study of OX40 agonist ivuxolimab in advanced cancers. The method was immunoSEQ multiplex PCR; TCRdb's version includes in-frame clones alone and lacks a portion of them. The sample contains roughly 90,000 clones, about 90% of which appear only once. Sample: CD4+ or CD8+ T cells sorted from blood, taken in a trial of the OX40 agonist ivuxolimab. The receptor set was obtained from an adult with an advanced solid tumor such as melanoma, head and neck, liver or kidney cancer.

This clone was observed a single time. This sequence joins TRBV7-8 and TRBJ2-5; the match to TRBD2 covers 7 bases. The CDR3 covers 13 residues. Trimming took 5 bases from V and 5 from J; bases not matched to a gene: 5. Germline V gene sequence: CDR1 SGHVS, CDR2 FQNEAQ. CDR3 sequence reads: CASSRTSFETQYF. CDR3 in DNA: TGTGCCAGCAGCCGGACTAGTTTCGAGACCCAGTACTTC.

V and J are TRBV23-1 and TRBJ1-2; the match to TRBD1 covers 8 bases. TRBV23-1 is labeled an ORF, and its function is uncertain. This CDR3 contains 15 residues. V trimming: 8 bases; J trimming: 2 bases; junction bases outside the gene matches: 10. CDR3 sequence reads: CASPSDREENYGYTF. CDR3 nucleotides: TGCGCCAGCCCATCGGACAGGGAGGAGAACTATGGCTACACCTTC.

This chain uses TRBV7-2 with TRBJ2-3, with 14 bases identical to TRBD2. Trimming cost V 4 bases and J 6 bases; bases outside gene matches: 6. This CDR3 contains 16 residues. In germline, CDR1 is SGHTA, CDR2 FQGNSA. CDR3 DNA sequence: TGTGCCAGCAGCTACGGACTAGCGGGAGGAGCGGATACGCAGTATTTT. This codes for CASSYGLAGGADTQYF. Variable domain in full (rest from reference TRBV7-2 and TRBJ2-3): GAGVSQSPSNKVTEKGKDVELRCDPISGHTALYWYRQSLGQGLEFLIYFQGNSAPDKSGLPSDRFSAERTGGSVSTLTIQRTQQEDSAVYLCASSYGLAGGADTQYFGPGTRLTVL.

This clone has only one observation. The chain uses TRBV30 and TRBJ2-3; 10 nucleotides match TRBD2. V lost 4 bases to trimming and J lost 5 bases; unmatched junction nucleotides: 6. CDR3 length: 14 residues. Germline CDR1 reads GTSNPN; CDR2 reads SVGIG (reference sequence). This CDR3 is CAWKKLAGVDTQYF. CDR3 sequence (DNA): TGTGCCTGGAAAAAGCTAGCGGGAGTAGATACGCAGTATTTT. Looking up the rest from reference TRBV30 and TRBJ2-3 gives the full variable domain: SQTIHQWPATLVQPVGSPLSLECTVEGTSNPNLYWYRQAAGRGLQLLFYSVGIGQISSEVPQNLSASRPQDRQFILSSKKLLLSDSGFYLCAWKKLAGVDTQYFGPGTRLTVL.

The chain combines TRBV5-6 with TRBJ2-7; tentative D call: TRBD1 (5 bases). The V end was cut by 2 bases, the J end by 4 bases, with 13 bases between. Germline loops: CDR1 SGHDT, CDR2 YYEEEE. The CDR3 covers 14 residues. The DNA for the CDR3 is TGTGCCAGCAGCTTAGGGGCCCTACCTTACGAGCAGTACTTC. This sequence encodes CASSLGALPYEQYF.

The rearrangement links TRBV27 to TRBJ2-3, with D tentatively TRBD1 (6 bases). The CDR3 is 16 residues long. V was cut by 6 bases and J by 2 bases, with 18 bases left in between. Germline CDR1 is MNHEY and CDR2 is SMNVEV (reference sequence). CDR3 DNA sequence: TGTGCCAGCAGGGATCCCGGGACATCAATCACAGATACGCAGTATTTT. This codes for CASRDPGTSITDTQYF.

The rearrangement joins TRBV7-9 to TRBJ2-5, with unresolved D. CDR3 length: 14 amino acids. Looked up from germline, CDR1 is SEHNR and CDR2 is FQNEAQ (reference sequence). Trimming left V 5 bases short and J 2 bases short, with 12 bases between. The CDR3 here is CASSPPTIQETQYF. Written as DNA, the CDR3 is TGTGCCAGCAGCCCCCCAACAATTCAAGAGACCCAGTACTTC.

The chain joins TRBV6-5 to TRBJ2-1, with 13 bases lining up with TRBD2. The CDR3 runs 16 residues. CDR1 is MNHEY, CDR2 SVGAGI, per germline. Trimming took 4 bases from V and 4 from J; bases not matched to a gene: 4. The CDR3 DNA is TGTGCCAGCAGTTCCACTAGCGGGAGGGTGTACAATGAGCAGTTCTTC. Residues: CASSSTSGRVYNEQFF.

V and J are TRBV27 and TRBJ2-1; D is ambiguous. The CDR3 runs to 13 residues. V dropped 3 bases and J dropped 7 bases, with 10 bases sitting between them. Looked up from germline, CDR1 is MNHEY and CDR2 is SMNVEV (reference sequence). The CDR3 DNA sequence: TGTGCCAGCAGTTTTCTAGTGGATAATGAGCAGTTCTTC. This codes for CASSFLVDNEQFF.

As to this clone: The junction and the germline gene differ at one end; a read error may be behind it. The chain's CDR3 is CNIWTADRDTQYF. For the CDR3, the DNA is TGTAATATTTGGACGGCGGACCGAGATACGCAGTATTTT. The chain joins TRBV29-1 to TRBJ2-3; unclear D gene. From germline, CDR1 is SQVTM and CDR2 ANQGSEA. This CDR3 is built from 13 residues.

The chain joins TRBV12-5 to TRBJ1-1; no firm D call. The length of the CDR3 is 14 residues. The germline V gene encodes CDR1 LGHNT and CDR2 FRNRAP. V was shortened by 3 bases and J by 1 base, with 9 bases between the two germline ends. The CDR3 DNA reads as TGTGCTAGTGGTTTCGGAGGATGGAACACTGAAGCTTTCTTT. Translated, it gives CASGFGGWNTEAFF.

This sequence joins TRBV19 and TRBJ2-1, with 11 bases matching TRBD1. The CDR3 length is 14 residues. Trimming cost V 4 bases and J 9 bases; bases outside gene matches: 5. Germline V lookup: CDR1 LNHDA, CDR2 SQIVND (reference sequence). The CDR3 loop is CASSTGQGAVEQFF. The CDR3 DNA reads as TGTGCCAGTAGTACCGGACAGGGGGCTGTTGAGCAGTTCTTC. Looking up the rest from reference TRBV19 and TRBJ2-1 gives the full variable domain: DGGITQSPKYLFRKEGQNVTLSCEQNLNHDAMYWYRQDPGQGLRLIYYSQIVNDFQKGDIAEGYSVSREKKESFPLTVTSAQKNPTAFYLCASSTGQGAVEQFFGPGTRLTVL.

V and J are TRBV27 and TRBJ2-3; 8 bases map to TRBD2. CDR1 and CDR2 (germline): MNHEY, SMNVEV (reference sequence). The V gene end was trimmed by 5 bases and the J gene end by 2 bases; junction bases not matched to a gene: 9. The CDR3 has 16 amino acids. The CDR3 loop is CASSTLTSALTDTQYF. The CDR3 DNA reads as TGTGCCAGCAGTACGCTGACTAGCGCCCTCACAGATACGCAGTATTTT.

The rearrangement joins TRBV7-2 to TRBJ2-6; D gene unclear. Trimming took off 5 bases at V and 0 bases at J, with 5 bases between the two ends. The CDR3 sequence is 14 residues long. Germline V lookup: CDR1 SGHTA, CDR2 FQGNSA. The CDR3 DNA sequence: TGTGCCAGCAGCGACCGCTCTGGGGCCAACGTCCTGACTTTC. Amino acid sequence: CASSDRSGANVLTF. The full variable domain, completed using reference TRBV7-2 and TRBJ2-6, is GAGVSQSPSNKVTEKGKDVELRCDPISGHTALYWYRQSLGQGLEFLIYFQGNSAPDKSGLPSDRFSAERTGGSVSTLTIQRTQQEDSAVYLCASSDRSGANVLTFGAGSRLTVL.

This clone has only one observation. This CDR3 is also generated by other DNA sequences in the sample. CDR3 region: CASSLPGSNQPQHF. CDR3 sequence (DNA): TGTGCCAGCAGCCTCCCGGGGAGCAATCAGCCCCAGCATTTT. The gene calls are TRBV27 and TRBJ1-5, with D hard to call. CDR3 length: 14 amino acids. CDR1 is MNHEY, CDR2 SMNVEV, per germline (reference sequence). V was shortened by 6 bases and J by 1 base, with 10 bases between the two germline ends.

This chain joins TRBV6-6 and TRBJ1-2; 12 bases line up with TRBD1. Trimming cost V 6 bases and J 4 bases; bases outside gene matches: 6. The CDR3 sequence is 15 residues long. Germline assignment: CDR1 MNHNY and CDR2 SVGAGI (reference sequence). CDR3: CASSLGQGAGYGYTF. The CDR3 DNA sequence: TGTGCCAGCAGCTTGGGACAGGGGGCGGGCTATGGCTACACCTTC.

In its sample, this clone was seen once. The genes are TRBV6-5 and TRBJ1-5; TRBD1 aligns across 9 bases. This CDR3 has 15 residues. Looked up from germline, CDR1 is MNHEY and CDR2 is SVGAGI. V dropped 6 bases and J dropped 4; count of bases not matched to a gene: 7. CDR3 in DNA: TGTGCCAGCAGGCCCGGGACAGGGAGAAATCAGCCCCAGCATTTT. It specifies CASRPGTGRNQPQHF.

This rearrangement joins TRBV19 to TRBJ2-5; TRBD2 aligns across 8 bases. Germline CDR1 and CDR2: LNHDA and SQIVND (reference sequence). The junction had 4 bases not matched to a gene; V was cut back by 4 bases and J by 3 bases. This CDR3 contains 14 residues. The CDR3 region has the DNA TGTGCCAGTAGTACCGGGAGGGTAAAAGAGACCCAGTACTTC. Translated: CASSTGRVKETQYF.

The CDR3 coding sequence is TGTGCCAGCAGCTTAGATGGTGGTGGGCTAGCAGGGTCCGATGAGCAGTTCTTC. Protein sequence: CASSLDGGGLAGSDEQFF. The chain links TRBV11-3 to TRBJ2-1; tentatively, D is TRBD1 or TRBD2 (5 bases each). The length of the CDR3 is 18 residues. From germline, CDR1 is SGHNT and CDR2 YENEEA. With 0 bases removed from V and 8 bases from J, the gap between germline ends came to 23 bases.

This chain uses TRBV13 with TRBJ2-5, with D perhaps matching TRBD1 or TRBD2 (7 bases each). The CDR3 runs to 15 residues. Germline CDR1 and CDR2: PRHDT and FYEKMQ (reference sequence). V lost 1 base to trimming and J lost 5 bases, with 14 bases between them. The CDR3 DNA sequence: TGTGCCAGCAGCTTAGTGGGAGGGGGCGTGGAGACCCAGTACTTC. It specifies CASSLVGGGVETQYF.